These T cell receptor beta chains were read from a single sample in a study of T-cell memory formation after mild COVID-19. TCRdb reanalysed the 5' RACE reads using MiXCR and keeps one entry per CDR3 protein. Of more than 150,000 distinct CDR3 sequences detected, approximately 18% appear once; the ten largest clones hold roughly 3.9%. Sample: PBMCs or a T cell subset sorted from them (not recorded which). The receptors stem from a man between 18 and 35 years old who had mild COVID-19 (a few samples of this study predate the infection). Cell type and time point are not known. CDR3s include the opening cysteine and the closing phenylalanine or tryptophan. D genes are given only for firm matches. A row's size may be missing; if present it is once, few, many or a size class.

DNA,CDR3,size,D,V,J
TGTGCCAGCAGCTCGGAAGGGGCGAGCACTGAAGCTTTCTTT,CASSSEGASTEAFF,few,-,TRBV7-2,TRBJ1-1
TGCGCCAGCAGTGAGGACAGGGGGCTGACTGAAGCTTTCTTT,CASSEDRGLTEAFF,few,TRBD1,TRBV10-2,TRBJ1-1
TGCGCCAGCAGCCAGGACAGTCCGGCCGGGGAGCTGTTTTTT,CASSQDSPAGELFF,-,-,TRBV4-1,TRBJ2-2
TGTGCCAGCAGCTCGAGGACAGGTCTCACAGATACGCAGTATTTT,CASSSRTGLTDTQYF,many,TRBD1,TRBV7-8,TRBJ2-3
TGTGCCAGCAGTGAAGGGGTTCTAGGGAGCTCTGGAAACACCATATATTTT,CASSEGVLGSSGNTIYF,once,-,TRBV25-1,TRBJ1-3
TGCAGCGCGGACAGGGGCGGCAGCGAAAAACTGTTTTTT,CSADRGGSEKLFF,many,TRBD1,TRBV29-1,TRBJ1-4
TGCGCCAGCAGCTTGGCTGCACTAGCGGGGTCAGATACGCAGTATTTT,CASSLAALAGSDTQYF,few,TRBD2,TRBV5-1,TRBJ2-3
TGTGCCAGCACCGTAAGTGGGTATAATTCACCCCTCCACTTT,CASTVSGYNSPLHF,-,-,TRBV25-1,TRBJ1-6
TGCGCCAGCAGCTTGGGGACAGGTTTTGGTGAAAAACTGTTTTTT,CASSLGTGFGEKLFF,few,TRBD1,TRBV5-1,TRBJ1-4
TGTGCCAGTAACAGGGGCGCCGGAGAGACCCAGTACTTC,CASNRGAGETQYF,few,TRBD1,TRBV7-2,TRBJ2-5
TGCGCCAGCACAAATAGGGGTACGCTCACAGATACGCAGTATTTT,CASTNRGTLTDTQYF,-,-,TRBV5-1,TRBJ2-3
TGTGCCAGCAGTTCCCAGCGGGGGATAAATGAGCAGTTCTTC,CASSSQRGINEQFF,-,TRBD2,TRBV7-2,TRBJ2-1
TGTGCCAGCAGCACCTCGAGGGGCACCGGGGAGCTGTTTTTT,CASSTSRGTGELFF,few,-,TRBV11-2,TRBJ2-2
TGTGCCAGCGCCCCCCAGGGAACCCATCAGCCCCAGCATTTT,CASAPQGTHQPQHF,many,-,TRBV7-2,TRBJ1-5
TGTGCCAGCAGCAAGTACGGGCACAATGGCTACACCTTC,CASSKYGHNGYTF,few,-,TRBV21-1,TRBJ1-2
TGTGCCAGCTCACGGACAGGGTCCATGAACACTGAAGCTTTCTTT,CASSRTGSMNTEAFF,few,TRBD1,TRBV18,TRBJ1-1
TGTGCCAGCTCACCAGGACAGGGATGGGAGCAGTACTTC,CASSPGQGWEQYF,-,TRBD1,TRBV18,TRBJ2-7
TGCGCCAGCAGTGAGGGGACTACGACAGATACGCAGTATTTT,CASSEGTTTDTQYF,many,TRBD2,TRBV10-1,TRBJ2-3
TGCGCCAGCAGCCAAGACCGGGCCATTACGCAGTATTTT,CASSQDRAITQYF,-,-,TRBV4-3,TRBJ2-3
TGTGCCAGCAGCCATCGGACGGTAGCCAAAAACATTCAGTACTTC,CASSHRTVAKNIQYF,-,-,TRBV5-6,TRBJ2-4
TGTGCCAGCAGTCCGGACAGGACAAGCACAGATACGCAGTATTTT,CASSPDRTSTDTQYF,many,TRBD1,TRBV12-3/TRBV12-4,TRBJ2-3
TGCGCCAGCAGCTTGTGGGGCCGGACCGGGGAGCTGTTTTTT,CASSLWGRTGELFF,many,-,TRBV5-1,TRBJ2-2
TGTGCCAGCAGCCCTACCAACATGGGGGTCGAGCAGTACTTC,CASSPTNMGVEQYF,many,-,TRBV7-2,TRBJ2-7
TGTGCCAGCAGCTTGAACGCATATGAAGCTTTCTTT,CASSLNAYEAFF,few,-,TRBV5-4,TRBJ1-1
TGTGCCAGCACCTACAGGTCTAGCGGGGGATACAATGAGCAGTTCTTC,CASTYRSSGGYNEQFF,few,TRBD2,TRBV6-2/TRBV6-3,TRBJ2-1
TGTGCCAGCAGCTTAGCGTCCGGGGGTTCACCCCTCCACTTT,CASSLASGGSPLHF,few,-,TRBV7-9,TRBJ1-6
TGTGCCAGCAGCGTAGACCCTAGCGAGGCGGATACGCAGTATTTT,CASSVDPSEADTQYF,-,-,TRBV9,TRBJ2-3
TGTGCCAGCAAGCGGGGTAGCACAGATACGCAGTATTTT,CASKRGSTDTQYF,few,TRBD2,TRBV2,TRBJ2-3
TGTGCCAGTAGTATCGGGGTAGCCAAAAACATTCAGTACTTC,CASSIGVAKNIQYF,few,-,TRBV19,TRBJ2-4
TGTGCCAGCATCCATCCGGGAGGCACTCTGGATGGCTACACCTTC,CASIHPGGTLDGYTF,-,-,TRBV2,TRBJ1-2
TGTGCCAGCAGGCCGCCGGGCCCCTATGGCTACACCTTC,CASRPPGPYGYTF,-,-,TRBV7-2,TRBJ1-2
TGTGCCAGCAGCACTTACACAGGGGGCGATGAGCAGTTCTTC,CASSTYTGGDEQFF,few,TRBD1,TRBV5-4,TRBJ2-1
TGTGCCAGCCGCCAAAAAAGGGGAAGTGGGGCCAACGTCCTGACTTTC,CASRQKRGSGANVLTF,many,-,TRBV7-2,TRBJ2-6
TGTGCCAGCAGGGGACAGGTTGGCAATCAGCCCCAGCATTTT,CASRGQVGNQPQHF,-,TRBD1,TRBV12-3/TRBV12-4,TRBJ1-5
TGTGCCAGCGCACATTGGGACAGGGCCTACAATGAGCAGTTCTTC,CASAHWDRAYNEQFF,many,TRBD1,TRBV12-3/TRBV12-4,TRBJ2-1
TGTGCCATCAGTGGGCCCCAAGAGACCCAGTACTTC,CAISGPQETQYF,few,-,TRBV7-6,TRBJ2-5